This T cell receptor (beta chain) was obtained from a study of T-cell memory formation after mild COVID-19. This clonotype appeared a few times. V was clipped by 5 bases and J by 0 bases, with 14 bases between them. CDR1 is SGHTA and CDR2 is FQGNSA in the germline V gene. The CDR3 length is 15 residues. MiXCR was run by TCRdb on the 5' RACE reads, yielding one entry per CDR3 protein. The sample yields about half a million distinct CDR3 sequences, around a sixth seen once. This chain links TRBV7-2 with TRBJ2-7; maybe TRBD2 (5 bases). Sequencing used PBMCs or a T cell subset sorted from them (not recorded which). The TCR sequence derives from an adult woman who had mild COVID-19 (a few samples of this study predate the infection). Cell type and time point are not known. The CDR3: CASSLHSGSSYEQYF. CDR3 sequence (DNA): TGTGCCAGCAGCCTGCACAGCGGTTCCTCCTACGAGCAGTACTTC.